This T cell receptor beta chain was recorded in a study of early T cells in non-severe SARS-CoV-2 infection. At the level of the study: Bulk RNA isolated from unsorted whole blood underwent sequencing; chains were not paired.

The CDR3 totals 14 residues. Trimming removed 1 base from V and 5 bases from J, with 12 bases in between. The germline V gene encodes CDR1 SGHKS and CDR2 YYEKEE (reference sequence). Remarks on this clonotype: Its matching antigen is unknown.

Findings of the study overall: Matching with VDJdb favored anti-spike CD8 responses (missing private and CD4 specificities).

Individual cDNA molecules each received unique molecular identifiers attached to them. MiXCR, applied by TCRdb to the 5' RACE reads, yields one record per CDR3 protein. The sample includes some 50,000 distinct CDR3 sequences, around 9% of them seen just once. Sequenced sample: whole blood. This chain joins TRBV5-5 and TRBJ1-1, with D hard to call. This receptor was taken from an adult who was a healthcare worker with PCR-confirmed SARS-CoV-2 infection or an uninfected control (not recorded which). CDR3 sequence (DNA): TGTGCCAGCAGCTTGTTTGGCGGCAAGACTGAAGCTTTCTTT. It codes for CASSLFGGKTEAFF.